This is a list of T cell receptor beta chains from one sample in a study of cytomegalovirus exposure and HLA in healthy donors. Data came from immunoSEQ multiplex PCR; TCRdb stores just in-frame clones and leaves some out. This table holds about 140,000 clones, 77% found once. The sample taken for sequencing was PBMCs. The receptor set was obtained from a female donor in good health and CMV-seronegative. Each CDR3 is given with its conserved first and last residue. A D gene is named only where the DNA matches it firmly. Size values are once, few and many counts, or a class for expanded clones, and some rows have none.

V	size	length	J	D	DNA	CDR3
TRBV6-6	-	15	TRBJ2-5	TRBD1	TGTGCCAGCACCCCCGCAGGGGGACCAAGAGAGACCCAGTACTTC	CASTPAGGPRETQYF
TRBV4-1	few	17	TRBJ1-1	TRBD1	TGCGCCAGCAGCCAGAAGGGACAGGGGGCGATCGGGACTGAAGCTTTCTTT	CASSQKGQGAIGTEAFF
TRBV25-1	-	12	TRBJ1-2	-	TGTGCCAGCAGTGCCATCCACTATGGCTACACCTTC	CASSAIHYGYTF
TRBV9	-	13	TRBJ2-5	TRBD2	TGTGCCAGCAGCGTTAGCGGGAGGGCGGAACAGTACTTC	CASSVSGRAEQYF
TRBV7-9	-	15	TRBJ1-2	TRBD1	TGTGCCAGCAGCTTTAGGGACAGGGAGTTGCATGGCTACACCTTC	CASSFRDRELHGYTF
TRBV6-5	-	15	TRBJ2-7	TRBD2	TGTGCCAGCAGTTACGTAGCGGGGGGGGGTTACGAGCAGTACTTC	CASSYVAGGGYEQYF
TRBV10-2	-	15	TRBJ2-3	-	TGCGCCAGCCGCCCGAGGGAGACTACCACAGATACGCAGTATTTT	CASRPRETTTDTQYF
TRBV5-1	-	19	TRBJ2-1	-	TGCGCCAGCAGCCAAGGGTGGCTCTCCGGGGTCTACGAGTACAATGAGCAGTTCTTC	CASSQGWLSGVYEYNEQFF
TRBV7-2	-	14	TRBJ2-5	TRBD1	TGTGCCAGCAGCTTAGGACAGGGGGTAGAGACCCAGTACTTC	CASSLGQGVETQYF
TRBV28	-	13	TRBJ1-4	TRBD1	TGTGCCAGCGCTGACAGGGGATTTGAAAAACTGTTTTTT	CASADRGFEKLFF
TRBV5-4	few	16	TRBJ2-7	TRBD1	TGTGCCAGCAGCTTGGCCGCTGGGACAGGCTCCTACGAGCAGTACTTC	CASSLAAGTGSYEQYF
TRBV2	few	15	TRBJ1-6	-	TGTGCCAGCAGTGGGGCAGCAAATATAAATTCACCCCTCCACTTT	CASSGAANINSPLHF
TRBV6-5	-	13	TRBJ2-3	-	TGTAGCTCTCGGGACACTCTCACAGATACGCAGTATTTT	CSSRDTLTDTQYF
TRBV5-1	-	15	TRBJ2-7	-	TGCGCCAGCAGCTTGGGAGGGGGAGATCCCTACGAGCAGTACTTC	CASSLGGGDPYEQYF
TRBV2	-	14	TRBJ2-7	TRBD2	TGTGCCAGCAGGGCGACTAGCGGGAACGACGAGCAGTACTTC	CASRATSGNDEQYF
TRBV18	-	17	TRBJ2-1	TRBD1	TGTGCCAGCTCACCGGACCTAGACAGGGGAGTAGGAAATGAGCAGTTCTTC	CASSPDLDRGVGNEQFF
TRBV5-1	once	14	TRBJ2-7	TRBD1	TGCGCCAGCAGCCACGGGACAGGGACCTACGAGCAGTACTTC	CASSHGTGTYEQYF
TRBV9	once	15	TRBJ2-7	TRBD1	TGTGCCAGCAGCGTAGGGACAGGGTCAGGCTACGAGCAGTACTTC	CASSVGTGSGYEQYF
TRBV15	-	16	TRBJ2-2	TRBD1	TGTGCCACCAGCAGAGATAGACAGGGGTTCGCCGGGGAGCTGTTTTTT	CATSRDRQGFAGELFF
TRBV7-3	-	16	TRBJ2-1	TRBD2	TGTGCCAGCAGCGCCTTCCGGGCTAGCGGACCGAATGAGCAGTTCTTC	CASSAFRASGPNEQFF
TRBV4-1	once	14	TRBJ2-3	-	TGCGCCAGCAGCCAAGGACAGGTCCCAGATACGCAGTATTTT	CASSQGQVPDTQYF
TRBV5-1	once	15	TRBJ1-1	-	TGCGCCAGCAGCTTGGAGGCCAGGCGGGAGGCTGAAGCTTTCTTT	CASSLEARREAEAFF
TRBV2	-	15	TRBJ2-2	-	TGTGCCAGCAGCCCTGGGGCCCTCCTCACCGGGGAGCTGTTTTTT	CASSPGALLTGELFF
TRBV6-5	-	14	TRBJ1-1	TRBD1	TGTGCCAGCAGTCGGGACAGGTCAGTCACTGAAGCTTTCTTT	CASSRDRSVTEAFF
TRBV5-4	-	15	TRBJ2-7	-	TGTGCCAGCAGCTTGGGGGGGGGCCCCAACTACGAGCAGTACTTC	CASSLGGGPNYEQYF
TRBV12-5	-	14	TRBJ2-1	-	TGTGCTAGTGGCCACCGGTTGTCCCACAATGAGCAGTTCTTC	CASGHRLSHNEQFF
TRBV6-5	-	15	TRBJ1-4	-	TGTGCCAGCAGTTACGCCAGGGGAACTAATGAAAAACTGTTTTTT	CASSYARGTNEKLFF
TRBV7-9	few	15	TRBJ2-3	TRBD1	TGTGCCAGTAATACCTACGACAGGGCGGGAGATACGCAGTATTTT	CASNTYDRAGDTQYF
TRBV7-8	-	13	TRBJ1-2	TRBD1	TGTGCCAGCAGCCCCGGGACAGAGAGCGGCTACACCTTC	CASSPGTESGYTF
TRBV30	-	16	TRBJ1-2	TRBD1	TGTGCCTGGAGTGTACATAGTACAGGGGATAACTATGGCTACACCTTC	CAWSVHSTGDNYGYTF
TRBV6-5	few	14	TRBJ2-5	TRBD1	TGTGCCAGCAGTACCCGGGACAGAACAGAGACCCAGTACTTC	CASSTRDRTETQYF
TRBV5-1	-	15	TRBJ1-1	-	TGCGCCAGCAGTTATAACAGGGAATTGAACACTGAAGCTTTCTTT	CASSYNRELNTEAFF
TRBV10-2	-	15	TRBJ2-1	TRBD2	TGCGCCAGCAGGGGCACTAGCGGGGGATACAATGAGCAGTTCTTC	CASRGTSGGYNEQFF
TRBV2	-	18	TRBJ1-1	-	TGTGCCAGCAGTCACATTGACCGAGGCGGGGGGCTATGGACTGAAGCTTTCTTT	CASSHIDRGGGLWTEAFF
TRBV7-7	-	12	TRBJ2-7	TRBD1	TGTGCCAGCCGAGGACAGGGGAGGGAGCAGTACTTC	CASRGQGREQYF
TRBV28	-	17	TRBJ2-7	TRBD2	TGTGCCAGCAGTTCCCCCGGGGGTAGCGGGCCCTTCTACGAGCAGTACTTC	CASSSPGGSGPFYEQYF
TRBV27	once	16	TRBJ2-1	TRBD1	TGTGCCAGCAGATCCAATAGACAGGGAAACTACAATGAGCAGTTCTTC	CASRSNRQGNYNEQFF
TRBV7-9	-	15	TRBJ1-1	-	TGTTCCAGCAGCTTTACTCAACTCCCGAACACTGAAGCTTTCTTT	CSSSFTQLPNTEAFF
TRBV6-6	-	15	TRBJ1-1	-	TGTGCCAGCAGTTCTCCCTCGGGGGTGGACACTGAAGCTTTCTTT	CASSSPSGVDTEAFF
TRBV18	-	17	TRBJ1-1	TRBD1	TGTGCCAGCTCACCCGCGACAGGGTCAAGGGGGAACACTGAAGCTTTCTTT	CASSPATGSRGNTEAFF
TRBV30	few	12	TRBJ1-1	-	TGTGCCTGGAGTGGGGGGGGGAGGGAAGCTTTCTTT	CAWSGGGREAFF
TRBV2	few	15	TRBJ1-2	TRBD1	TGTGCCAGCAGTTTACCAGGGGGGATGGGCTATGGCTACACCTTC	CASSLPGGMGYGYTF